A selection of T cell receptor beta chains follows, all from one sample in a study of T-cell memory formation after mild COVID-19. TCRdb re-called the 5' RACE reads with MiXCR, one entry per CDR3 protein. Among 300,000 to 400,000 distinct CDR3 sequences listed, roughly an eighth were seen once. Sequences were obtained from PBMCs or a T cell subset sorted from them (not recorded which). The receptors were sampled from a young man who had mild COVID-19 (a few samples of this study predate the infection). Cell type and time point are not known. CDR3s include the opening cysteine and the closing phenylalanine or tryptophan. A D gene is named only where the DNA matches it firmly. Rows give clone size only sometimes, using once, few, many, or a class for an expanded clone.

TRBJ2-1	few	TRBV12-3/TRBV12-4	-	TGTGCCAGCGGCCCAGAGGGGCTTACGTATCGGAATGAGCAGTTCTTC	CASGPEGLTYRNEQFF
TRBJ1-1	-	TRBV6-1	-	TGTGCCAGCAGTGAAGAGGGGTCAGAGGCTGAAGCTTTCTTT	CASSEEGSEAEAFF
TRBJ1-2	-	TRBV7-2	-	TGTGCCAGCAGCCCGCCGGGCAGGGTAAATGGCTACACCTTC	CASSPPGRVNGYTF
TRBJ1-3	-	TRBV7-2	-	TGTGCCAGCAGCTTACATCGGGACTCTGGAAACACCATATATTTT	CASSLHRDSGNTIYF
TRBJ1-1	-	TRBV6-6	TRBD1	TGTGCCAGCAGTCACCCCGGACAGGGGAGGGACACTGAAGCTTTCTTT	CASSHPGQGRDTEAFF
TRBJ2-3	many	TRBV30	-	TGTGCCTGGAGTATCACGGGGGGCGCAGATACGCAGTATTTT	CAWSITGGADTQYF
TRBJ2-3	-	TRBV3-1	TRBD1	TGTGCCAGCAGAAAGGACAGGGATACGCAGTATTTT	CASRKDRDTQYF
TRBJ1-1	few	TRBV29-1	-	TGCAGCGTTGCGGGCAGGGGCGGCACTGAAGCTTTCTTT	CSVAGRGGTEAFF
TRBJ1-2	-	TRBV6-2/TRBV6-3	-	TGTGCCAGCAGTTACAGAGCTAACTATGGCTACACCTTC	CASSYRANYGYTF
TRBJ2-3	many	TRBV12-3/TRBV12-4	-	TGTGCCAGCAGTTTAGCGCTAAAGGTGGGGAGCACAGATACGCAGTATTTT	CASSLALKVGSTDTQYF
TRBJ1-2	-	TRBV29-1	TRBD1	TGCAGCGCCACCCGGGACAGGGGGTATGGCTACACCTTC	CSATRDRGYGYTF
TRBJ2-7	-	TRBV7-9	-	TGTGCCAGCAGTCCACCATTTCTAGCGACCTACGAGCAGTACTTC	CASSPPFLATYEQYF